The clone carrying this T cell receptor (beta chain) was counted ten times or more. Its antigen is as yet unknown. The sample originates from a study of cytomegalovirus exposure and HLA in healthy donors. As for the study in general: Caucasian-associated ancestry cluster membership applied to approximately 81% of around 400 genotyped donors. General observations from the study: It was assumed in the presence/absence analyses that sequencing depth was roughly uniform across donors. It was about 180 TCR beta chains that were listed as cytomegalovirus-associated.

This CDR3 is built from 15 residues. Germline values: CDR1 MNHNS, CDR2 SASEGT. Trimming removed 2 bases from V and 2 bases from J, with 13 bases in between. PCR was performed using 60 Vbeta and 13 Jbeta primers. Method: immunoSEQ multiplex PCR; TCRdb's copy keeps in-frame clones and lacks some. The profile shows 100,000 to 140,000 clones, over 75% of them singletons. The rearrangement links TRBV6-1 to TRBJ2-7; D may be TRBD2 (7 bases). Source material: PBMCs. This clonotype originated in a man in his thirties or forties in good health and CMV-seronegative. This CDR3 reads CASSERGGGPYEQYF. The CDR3 coding sequence is TGTGCCAGCAGTGAAAGGGGGGGAGGGCCCTACGAGCAGTACTTC.